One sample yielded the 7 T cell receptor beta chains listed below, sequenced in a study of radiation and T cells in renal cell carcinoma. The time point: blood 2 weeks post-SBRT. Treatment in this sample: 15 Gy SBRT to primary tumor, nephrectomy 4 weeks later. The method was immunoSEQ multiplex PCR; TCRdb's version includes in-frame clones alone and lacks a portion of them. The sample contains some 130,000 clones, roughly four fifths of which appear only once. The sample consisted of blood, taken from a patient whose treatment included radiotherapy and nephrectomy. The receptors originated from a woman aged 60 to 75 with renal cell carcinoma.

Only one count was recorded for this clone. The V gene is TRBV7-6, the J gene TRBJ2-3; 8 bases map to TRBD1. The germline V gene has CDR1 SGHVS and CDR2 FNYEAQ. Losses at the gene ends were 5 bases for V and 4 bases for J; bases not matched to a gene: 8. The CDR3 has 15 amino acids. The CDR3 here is CASSLLDRGPDTQYF. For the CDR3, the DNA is TGTGCCAGCAGCCTGCTCGACAGGGGCCCAGATACGCAGTATTTT.

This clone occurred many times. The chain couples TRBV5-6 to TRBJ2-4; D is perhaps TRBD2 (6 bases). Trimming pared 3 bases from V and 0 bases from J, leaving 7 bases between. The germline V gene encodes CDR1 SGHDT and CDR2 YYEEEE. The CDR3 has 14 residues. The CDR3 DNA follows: TGTGCCAGCAGCTCGGGACTAGCCAAAAACATTCAGTACTTC. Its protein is CASSSGLAKNIQYF.

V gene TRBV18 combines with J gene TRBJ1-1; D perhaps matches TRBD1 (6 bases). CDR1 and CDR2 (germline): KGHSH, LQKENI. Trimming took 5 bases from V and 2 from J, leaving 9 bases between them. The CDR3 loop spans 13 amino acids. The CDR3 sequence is CASSGGGNTEAFF. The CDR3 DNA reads TGTGCCAGCTCAGGGGGCGGAAACACTGAAGCTTTCTTT.

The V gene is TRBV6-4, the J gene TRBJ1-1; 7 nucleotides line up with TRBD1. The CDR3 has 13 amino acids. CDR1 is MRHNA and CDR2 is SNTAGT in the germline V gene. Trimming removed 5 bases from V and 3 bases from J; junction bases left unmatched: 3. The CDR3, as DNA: TGTGCCAGCAGTCACACAGGGGACACTGAAGCTTTCTTT. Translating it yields CASSHTGDTEAFF.

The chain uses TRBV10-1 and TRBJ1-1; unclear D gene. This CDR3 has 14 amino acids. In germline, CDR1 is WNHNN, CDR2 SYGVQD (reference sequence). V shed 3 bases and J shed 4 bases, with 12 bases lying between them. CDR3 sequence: CASSDGPKGTEAFF. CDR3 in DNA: TGCGCCAGCAGTGATGGGCCAAAAGGCACTGAAGCTTTCTTT.

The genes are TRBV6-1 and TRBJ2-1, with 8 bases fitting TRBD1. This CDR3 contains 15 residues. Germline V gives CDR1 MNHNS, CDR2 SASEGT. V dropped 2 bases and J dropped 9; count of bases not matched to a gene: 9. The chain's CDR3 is CASSELRGRTVEQFF. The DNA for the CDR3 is TGTGCCAGCAGTGAACTCAGGGGGCGGACTGTTGAGCAGTTCTTC.

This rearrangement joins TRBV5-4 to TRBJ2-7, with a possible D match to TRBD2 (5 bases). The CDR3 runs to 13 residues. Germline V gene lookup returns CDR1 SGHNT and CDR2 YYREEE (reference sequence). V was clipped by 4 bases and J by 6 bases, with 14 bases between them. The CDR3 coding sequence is TGTGCCAGCAGCGTGATAGCGATCGGCGAGCAGTACTTC. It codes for CASSVIAIGEQYF.